This entry describes one T cell receptor beta chain. Antigen: not known. This record comes from a study of T cells after posttransplantation cyclophosphamide. V was clipped by 0 bases and J by 0 bases, with 18 bases between them. CDR1 and CDR2 (germline): MGHRA, YSYEKL. The CDR3 is made up of 19 amino acids. Points from the study as a whole: Recipient CMV seropositivity and CMV reactivation strongly tracked TRB clonality. Tissue-infiltrating T cells from skin or gut overlapped little with blood T cells. Donor CD8+ memory clones often dominated recipient blood repertoires at later times.

Profiling relied on immunoSEQ multiplex PCR, and the TCRdb table lists in-frame clones only, not all of them. The sample consists of about 9,600 clones, around 89% of them appearing once. Sampled 1 year posttransplant, controls received myeloablative marrow transplants, methotrexate and a calcineurin inhibitor. This chain connects TRBV4-1 to TRBJ2-1, with D tentatively TRBD2 (5 bases). The sample here was PBMCs, taken after an allogeneic stem cell transplant with a calcineurin inhibitor and methotrexate. This sequence originates from a male patient aged 25-45 years who received an allogeneic stem cell transplant from an unrelated donor, was CMV-positive, and had no GVHD. Some T cells may be provided by the graft donor. The DNA of the CDR3 is TGCGCCAGCAGCCAAGACAGCTCGTTGCGGGTCAGCTCCTACAATGAGCAGTTCTTC. This encodes CASSQDSSLRVSSYNEQFF.